This T cell receptor beta chain was captured in a study of cytomegalovirus exposure and HLA in healthy donors. The PCR contained 60 Vbeta and 13 Jbeta primers. Measured with immunoSEQ multiplex PCR; TCRdb has only the in-frame clones, and not every one. The data show tens of thousands of clones, about 60% seen once. Of note for this clone: The antigen remains unidentified.

Study-level findings and limits: In vitro data verified three CMV-associated chains as specific for CMV antigens. A later analysis linked a missense variant in DCLRE1C to the trimming of TCR beta V and J genes. Earlier analysis found most TCR beta V segments productive about 87% or about 30% of the time.

In germline, CDR1 is MNHNS, CDR2 SASEGT. The CDR3 has 12 amino acids. The V gene lost 3 bases and the J gene lost 12 bases, with 12 bases spanning the gap. The receptor was derived from a young woman in good health and CMV-seronegative. The chain uses TRBV6-1 and TRBJ1-5; D not resolved. Sequenced material: PBMCs. This CDR3 reads CASSDGGVYQHF. The CDR3 region has the DNA TGTGCCAGCAGTGATGGTGGAGTCTACCAGCATTTT.